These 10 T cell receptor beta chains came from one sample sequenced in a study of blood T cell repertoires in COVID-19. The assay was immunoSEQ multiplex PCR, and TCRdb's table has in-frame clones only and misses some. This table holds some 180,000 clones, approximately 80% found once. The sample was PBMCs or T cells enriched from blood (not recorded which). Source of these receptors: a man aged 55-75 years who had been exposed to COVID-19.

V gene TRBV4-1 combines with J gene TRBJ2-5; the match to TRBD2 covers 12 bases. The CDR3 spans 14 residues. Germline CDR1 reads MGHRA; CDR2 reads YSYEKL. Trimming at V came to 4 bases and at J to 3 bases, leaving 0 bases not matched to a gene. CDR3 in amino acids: CASSPSGREETQYF. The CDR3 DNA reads TGCGCCAGCAGCCCTAGCGGGAGGGAAGAGACCCAGTACTTC.

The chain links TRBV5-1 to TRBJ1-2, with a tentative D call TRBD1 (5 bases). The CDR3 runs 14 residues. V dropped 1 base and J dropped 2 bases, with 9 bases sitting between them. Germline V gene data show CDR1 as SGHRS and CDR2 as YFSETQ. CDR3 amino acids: CASSLPGENYGYTF. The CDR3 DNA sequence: TGCGCCAGCAGCTTGCCGGGGGAGAACTATGGCTACACCTTC.

DNA for the CDR3: TGCGCCAGCAGCTTGGCCGCTAGCGGGAGCTCCTACAATGAGCAGTTCTTC. Encoded protein: CASSLAASGSSYNEQFF. V gene TRBV5-1 combines with J gene TRBJ2-1, with 10 bases lining up with TRBD2. The V and J ends lost 0 bases and 0 bases, in that order; junction bases with no gene match: 3. The CDR3 loop spans 17 amino acids. Per the germline V gene, CDR1 is SGHRS and CDR2 is YFSETQ.

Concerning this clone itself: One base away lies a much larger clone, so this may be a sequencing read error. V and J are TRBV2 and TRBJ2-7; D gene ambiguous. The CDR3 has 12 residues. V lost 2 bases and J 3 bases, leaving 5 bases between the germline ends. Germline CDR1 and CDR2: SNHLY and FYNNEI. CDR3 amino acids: CASSETVYEQYF. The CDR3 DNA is TGTGCCAGCAGTGAAACAGTCTACGAGCAGTACTTC.

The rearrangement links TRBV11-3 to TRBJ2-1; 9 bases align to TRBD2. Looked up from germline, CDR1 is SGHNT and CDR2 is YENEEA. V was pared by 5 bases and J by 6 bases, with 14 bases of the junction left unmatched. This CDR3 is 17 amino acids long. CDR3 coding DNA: TGTGCCAGCAGCCCACTGGTAGTCTTAGCGGGAGTCAATGAGCAGTTCTTC. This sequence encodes CASSPLVVLAGVNEQFF.

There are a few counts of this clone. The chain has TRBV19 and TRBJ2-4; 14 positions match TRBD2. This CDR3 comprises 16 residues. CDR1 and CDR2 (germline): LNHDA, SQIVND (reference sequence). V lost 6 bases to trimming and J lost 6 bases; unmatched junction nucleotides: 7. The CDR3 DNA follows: TGTGCCAGTAGCCACGGACTAGCGGGAGGATCAAACATTCAGTACTTC. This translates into CASSHGLAGGSNIQYF. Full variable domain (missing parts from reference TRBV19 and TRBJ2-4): DGGITQSPKYLFRKEGQNVTLSCEQNLNHDAMYWYRQDPGQGLRLIYYSQIVNDFQKGDIAEGYSVSREKKESFPLTVTSAQKNPTAFYLCASSHGLAGGSNIQYFGAGTRLSVL.

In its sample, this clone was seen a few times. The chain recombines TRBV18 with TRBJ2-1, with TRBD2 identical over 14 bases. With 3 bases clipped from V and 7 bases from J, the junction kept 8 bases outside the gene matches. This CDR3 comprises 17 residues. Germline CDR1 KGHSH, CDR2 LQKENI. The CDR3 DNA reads TGTGCCAGCTCACCGACCGGGACTAGCGGGAGTATGAATGAGCAGTTCTTC. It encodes CASSPTGTSGSMNEQFF.

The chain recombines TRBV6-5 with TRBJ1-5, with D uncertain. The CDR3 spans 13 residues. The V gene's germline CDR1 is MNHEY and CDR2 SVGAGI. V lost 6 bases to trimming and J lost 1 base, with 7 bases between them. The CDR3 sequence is CASRANSNQPQHF. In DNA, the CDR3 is TGTGCCAGCAGAGCTAACAGCAATCAGCCCCAGCATTTT.

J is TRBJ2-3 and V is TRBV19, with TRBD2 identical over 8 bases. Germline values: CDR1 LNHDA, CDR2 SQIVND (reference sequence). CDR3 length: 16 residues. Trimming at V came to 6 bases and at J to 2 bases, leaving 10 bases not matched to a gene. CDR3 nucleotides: TGTGCCAGTAGCTCTACTAGCGGACGGATCACAGATACGCAGTATTTT. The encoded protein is CASSSTSGRITDTQYF.

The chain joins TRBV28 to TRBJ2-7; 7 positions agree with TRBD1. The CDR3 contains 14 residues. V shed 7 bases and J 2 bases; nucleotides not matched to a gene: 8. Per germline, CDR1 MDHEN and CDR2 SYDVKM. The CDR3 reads CASTLEGATYEQYF. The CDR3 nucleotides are TGTGCCAGCACCCTAGAGGGGGCAACCTACGAGCAGTACTTC.